Listed below are T cell receptor beta chains from one sample, sequenced in a study of T-cell memory formation after mild COVID-19. TCRdb passed the 5' RACE reads through MiXCR, listing each CDR3 protein once. The sample has under 250,000 distinct CDR3 sequences; over 9% are singletons. The sequenced material came from PBMCs or a T cell subset sorted from them (not recorded which). The source of these receptors is a man aged 18-30 years who had mild COVID-19 (a few samples of this study predate the infection). Cell type and time point are not known. CDR3s include the opening cysteine and the closing phenylalanine or tryptophan. The order of the fields is CDR3 protein, CDR3 DNA, V gene, D gene, clone size, J gene. The D gene is left open where the match is weak. Some rows have no size entry. The others give once, few or many, or a class for an expanded clone.

CASRQNQPQHF TGCGCCAGCAGGCAAAATCAGCCCCAGCATTTT TRBV5-1 - - TRBJ1-5
CASSVGQAGVTDTQYF TGTGCCAGCAGCGTAGGCCAAGCGGGGGTCACAGATACGCAGTATTTT TRBV9 TRBD2 - TRBJ2-3
CASSPRTGGNQPQHF TGTGCCAGCAGTCCCCGGACAGGGGGCAATCAGCCCCAGCATTTT TRBV28 TRBD1 - TRBJ1-5
CASSPGTDTQYF TGTGCCAGCAGCCCCGGCACAGATACGCAGTATTTT TRBV7-3 - many TRBJ2-3
CASSTPGAGGVGELFF TGTGCCAGCAGCACCCCAGGAGCGGGGGGCGTCGGGGAGCTGTTTTTT TRBV9 TRBD2 few TRBJ2-2
CASSGRGITLHF TGTGCCAGCAGCGGACGGGGCATAACCCTCCACTTT TRBV6-5 - few TRBJ1-6
CASSLDGGAGANVLTF TGCGCCAGCAGCTTGGATGGGGGCGCTGGGGCCAACGTCCTGACTTTC TRBV5-1 - few TRBJ2-6
CASRLRRTAAETQYF TGTGCCAGCAGGTTGAGGAGGACAGCGGCGGAGACCCAGTACTTC TRBV7-2 - many TRBJ2-5
CASPPSGGASEQYF TGTGCCAGTCCCCCTAGCGGGGGGGCTTCCGAGCAGTACTTC TRBV6-4 TRBD2 - TRBJ2-7
CASSLGQGDQTQYF TGTGCCAGCAGCTTAGGTCAGGGAGACCAGACCCAGTACTTC TRBV7-9 - - TRBJ2-5
CASSPGTAYNEQFF TGTGCCAGCAGCCCCGGGACGGCCTACAATGAGCAGTTCTTC TRBV14 - - TRBJ2-1